The present entry profiles one T cell receptor beta chain with its context. Its antigen remains unidentified. Repertoires were generated with immunoSEQ multiplex PCR, while TCRdb's copy carries only in-frame clones and drops some. The sample contains about 51,000 clones, more than 70% of which appear only once. The data were taken from a study of a mutant IDH1 vaccine in newly diagnosed glioma. Study in general: Patients in the study were vaccinated eight times, receiving shots in weeks 1, 3, 5, 7, 11, 15, 19 and 23. Among treated patients, 62.5% were male and approximately 40% female, and mean age was roughly 40 years. First vaccine doses came 4-6 weeks after radiotherapy alone, or with temozolomide cycles.

This CDR3 is 17 amino acids long. The germline gives CDR1 SGHRS, CDR2 YFSETQ. Trimming removed 0 bases from V and 3 bases from J, with 19 bases in between. Study-wide results and limits: Pseudoprogression appears to have had no connection to changes in top peripheral T cell clonotypes.

The time point was: week 5, during vaccination. Every vaccine dose comprised 300 ug of mutant IDH1 20-mer peptide plus topical imiquimod. This clonotype was obtained from a woman between 40 and 55 years old with glioma. The genes are TRBV5-1 and TRBJ2-7, with D tentatively TRBD2 (6 bases). The material sequenced was PBMCs, taken from a glioma patient whose treatment included an IDH1 peptide vaccine. CDR3 nucleotide sequence: TGCGCCAGCAGCTTGGGGGTGATTACCGGGACTCTCTACGAGCAGTACTTC. It is translated as CASSLGVITGTLYEQYF. The full variable domain, rest sourced from reference TRBV5-1 and TRBJ2-7, is KAGVTQTPRYLIKTRGQQVTLSCSPISGHRSVSWYQQTPGQGLQFLFEYFSETQRNKGNFPGRFSGRQFSNSRSEMNVSTLELGDSALYLCASSLGVITGTLYEQYFGPGTRLTVT.